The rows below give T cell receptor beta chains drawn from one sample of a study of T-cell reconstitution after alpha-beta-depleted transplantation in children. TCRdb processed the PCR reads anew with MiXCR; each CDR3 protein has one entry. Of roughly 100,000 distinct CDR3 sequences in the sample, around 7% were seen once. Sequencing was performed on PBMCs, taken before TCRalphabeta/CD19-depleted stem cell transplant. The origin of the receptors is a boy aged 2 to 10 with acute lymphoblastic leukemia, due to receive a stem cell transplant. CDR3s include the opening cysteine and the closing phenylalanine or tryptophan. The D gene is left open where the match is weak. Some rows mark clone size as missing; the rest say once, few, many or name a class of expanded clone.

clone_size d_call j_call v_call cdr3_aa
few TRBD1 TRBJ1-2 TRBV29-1 CSVEQGGFYGYTF
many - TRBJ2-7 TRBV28 CASSPVWGGDSQQYF
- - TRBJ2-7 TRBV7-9 CASSQGAGGQGSYEQYF
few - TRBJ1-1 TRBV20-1 CSATTPDKPNTEAFF
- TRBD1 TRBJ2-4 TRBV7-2 CASSLGPPGTGGFFQYF
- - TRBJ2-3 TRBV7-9 CASSAYGADTQYF
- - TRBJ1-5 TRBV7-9 CASSLTGSVGDQPQHF
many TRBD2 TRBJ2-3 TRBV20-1 CSAAGTRRDTQYF
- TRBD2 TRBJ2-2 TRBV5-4 CASRPGLGDTGELFF
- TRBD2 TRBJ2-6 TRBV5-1 CASSLEGRVSGPGANVLTF
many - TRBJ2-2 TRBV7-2 CASSLDRVGTGELFF
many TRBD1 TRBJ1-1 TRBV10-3 CAISRQGVNTEAFF
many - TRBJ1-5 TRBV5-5 CASSFSGNWGQPQHF
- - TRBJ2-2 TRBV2 CASSLGLYGDTGELFF
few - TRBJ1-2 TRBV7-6 CASSLVGLEGYTF
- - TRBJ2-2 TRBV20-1 CSARSQRGLTNTGELFF
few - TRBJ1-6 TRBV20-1 CSARKGLDSPLHF
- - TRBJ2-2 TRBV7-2 CASSLLWQGTGELFF
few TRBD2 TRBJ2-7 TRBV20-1 CSAEGATSGGFEYEQYF
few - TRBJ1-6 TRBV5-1 CASSLRGAGNSPLHF
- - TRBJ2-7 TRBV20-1 CSARDSAYEQYF
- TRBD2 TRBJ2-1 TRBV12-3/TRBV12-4 CASSFELAGGRNEQFF
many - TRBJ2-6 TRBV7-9 CASSLAAGTGANVLTF
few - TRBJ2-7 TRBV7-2 CASSPRGDLTYEQYF
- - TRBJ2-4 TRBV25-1 CASRRGGKDIQYF
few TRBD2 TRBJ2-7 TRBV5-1 CASSLESSGYEQYF
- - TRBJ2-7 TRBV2 CASRGEEQYF
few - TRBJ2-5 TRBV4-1 CASSQGGSSAFQYF